This is a list of T cell receptor beta chains from one sample in a study of shared clonotypes between healthy human individuals. Libraries were prepared by immunoSEQ multiplex PCR; TCRdb keeps only in-frame clonotypes and omits some of them. The table shows some 1,100,000 clones, with 70% to 80% occurring only once. Material: memory CD4+ T cells from PBMCs. The receptors were gathered from a man aged 18 to 29 in good health. Some clones in this sample may be carry-over from other donors' samples. The CDR3 runs from the conserved cysteine through the conserved F or W. D genes are given only for firm matches. Part of the rows lack a size; the others show once, few, many or a class for expanded clones.

J gene: TRBJ2-7
clone size: -
D gene: TRBD2
V gene: TRBV28
CDR3 DNA: TGTGCCAGCAGTTCCCCCCGGGGGGGGAACTACGAGCAGTACTTC
CDR3 protein: CASSSPRGGNYEQYF

J gene: TRBJ1-5
clone size: few
D gene: -
V gene: TRBV7-9
CDR3 DNA: TGTGCCAGCAGCTTAGTTAGCGGACAGCCCCAGCATTTT
CDR3 protein: CASSLVSGQPQHF

J gene: TRBJ2-7
clone size: -
D gene: TRBD2
V gene: TRBV5-1
CDR3 DNA: TGCGCCAGCTCCGATCCGGGACTAGCGTCCCACGAGCAGTACTTC
CDR3 protein: CASSDPGLASHEQYF

J gene: TRBJ2-5
clone size: -
D gene: TRBD1
V gene: TRBV5-6
CDR3 DNA: TGTGCCAGCAGTAGCCCGGGACAGGGGGAGACCCAGTACTTC
CDR3 protein: CASSSPGQGETQYF

J gene: TRBJ2-1
clone size: -
D gene: TRBD1
V gene: TRBV11-2
CDR3 DNA: TGTGCCAGCAGCTTAGGGCAGGGGGCCCCTCTCTACAATGAGCAGTTCTTC
CDR3 protein: CASSLGQGAPLYNEQFF

J gene: TRBJ2-7
clone size: -
D gene: -
V gene: TRBV5-5
CDR3 DNA: TGTGCCAGCAGCTTGTACTCTGTATTGAGCTCCTACGAGCAGTACTTC
CDR3 protein: CASSLYSVLSSYEQYF

J gene: TRBJ1-5
clone size: -
D gene: -
V gene: TRBV15
CDR3 DNA: TGTGCCACCAGCAGAGATCAAGGTCAGCCCCAGCATTTT
CDR3 protein: CATSRDQGQPQHF

J gene: TRBJ1-1
clone size: -
D gene: -
V gene: TRBV11-2
CDR3 DNA: TGTGCCAGCAGCTTAGGCCCAGGGAGGGACACTGAAGCTTTCTTT
CDR3 protein: CASSLGPGRDTEAFF

J gene: TRBJ1-2
clone size: -
D gene: -
V gene: TRBV27
CDR3 DNA: TGTGCCAGCACTTACAAGGCCTCAGGGGCCCAACCTAACTATGGCTACACCTTC
CDR3 protein: CASTYKASGAQPNYGYTF

J gene: TRBJ2-3
clone size: -
D gene: TRBD1
V gene: TRBV7-3
CDR3 DNA: TGTGCCAGCAGCCCAGGACAGGGGAGGGATACGCAGTATTTT
CDR3 protein: CASSPGQGRDTQYF

J gene: TRBJ2-2
clone size: -
D gene: TRBD2
V gene: TRBV30
CDR3 DNA: TGTGCCTGGAGGGGGACTAGCGGGAGGGCGAACACCGGGGAGCTGTTTTTT
CDR3 protein: CAWRGTSGRANTGELFF

J gene: TRBJ2-7
clone size: -
D gene: -
V gene: TRBV9
CDR3 DNA: TGTGCCAGCAGCGTAGGGGACTCCTACTCCTACGAGCAGTACTTC
CDR3 protein: CASSVGDSYSYEQYF

J gene: TRBJ1-5
clone size: -
D gene: -
V gene: TRBV30
CDR3 DNA: TGTGCCTTGTCGGAGGATTTTAGCAATCAGCCCCAGCATTTT
CDR3 protein: CALSEDFSNQPQHF

J gene: TRBJ2-7
clone size: -
D gene: TRBD2
V gene: TRBV4-2
CDR3 DNA: TGTGCCAGCAGCCCTGGAGCGGGAGCAGAGTACGAGCAGTACTTC
CDR3 protein: CASSPGAGAEYEQYF

J gene: TRBJ2-7
clone size: -
D gene: -
V gene: TRBV7-2
CDR3 DNA: TGTGCCAGCAGCTTAGGGGCTTCGGGGAACTACGAGCAGTACTTC
CDR3 protein: CASSLGASGNYEQYF

J gene: TRBJ2-5
clone size: -
D gene: TRBD2
V gene: TRBV4-3
CDR3 DNA: TGCGCCAGCAGCCAAGGGACTAGCGGGTTCCAAGAGACCCAGTACTTC
CDR3 protein: CASSQGTSGFQETQYF

J gene: TRBJ2-1
clone size: -
D gene: -
V gene: TRBV27
CDR3 DNA: TGTGCCAGCAGTTTCCTCTCGGGCAATGAGCAGTTCTTC
CDR3 protein: CASSFLSGNEQFF

J gene: TRBJ2-4
clone size: -
D gene: TRBD2
V gene: TRBV28
CDR3 DNA: TGTGCCAGCAGTTCCCCCGGGACTAGCTGGGACATTCAGTACTTC
CDR3 protein: CASSSPGTSWDIQYF

J gene: TRBJ1-5
clone size: -
D gene: -
V gene: TRBV10-3
CDR3 DNA: TGTGCCATCAGTGACGTCTCCTTAAATCAGCCCCAGCATTTT
CDR3 protein: CAISDVSLNQPQHF

J gene: TRBJ1-2
clone size: -
D gene: -
V gene: TRBV29-1
CDR3 DNA: TGCAGCGTTGAGTTAAACTATGGCTACACCTTC
CDR3 protein: CSVELNYGYTF

J gene: TRBJ2-7
clone size: -
D gene: -
V gene: TRBV5-1
CDR3 DNA: TGCGCCAGCAGCTTGTCCCAAGGAGGAGGGCAGTACTTC
CDR3 protein: CASSLSQGGGQYF

J gene: TRBJ2-6
clone size: -
D gene: TRBD1
V gene: TRBV7-2
CDR3 DNA: TGTGCCAGCACCACAGGGGGCTCTGGGGCCAACGTCCTGACTTTC
CDR3 protein: CASTTGGSGANVLTF

J gene: TRBJ1-5
clone size: few
D gene: TRBD1
V gene: TRBV2
CDR3 DNA: TGTGCCAGCAGACCCGGGACAGGGGGTTTTCAGCCCCAGCATTTT
CDR3 protein: CASRPGTGGFQPQHF

J gene: TRBJ1-5
clone size: -
D gene: TRBD1
V gene: TRBV6-1
CDR3 DNA: TGTGCCAGCAGCGCGGACAGGGTGGGCAATCAGCCCCAGCATTTT
CDR3 protein: CASSADRVGNQPQHF

J gene: TRBJ2-7
clone size: many
D gene: -
V gene: TRBV5-1
CDR3 DNA: TGCGCCAGCAGCTTGGCCCGGGGGAGCGGAACAGGCGGGGAGCAGTACTTC
CDR3 protein: CASSLARGSGTGGEQYF

J gene: TRBJ1-2
clone size: once
D gene: -
V gene: TRBV9
CDR3 DNA: TGTGCCAGCAGCGTAGGGGGGTCCGCTGCTAACTATGGCTACACCTTC
CDR3 protein: CASSVGGSAANYGYTF

J gene: TRBJ2-4
clone size: -
D gene: TRBD1
V gene: TRBV5-5
CDR3 DNA: TGTGCCAGCAGCCAAGATTCGAACAGGGGTGCGGAGTACTTC
CDR3 protein: CASSQDSNRGAEYF

J gene: TRBJ2-2
clone size: -
D gene: -
V gene: TRBV11-2
CDR3 DNA: TGTGCCAGCAGCCCCAGCGAGACGAGGACCGGGGAGCTGTTTTTT
CDR3 protein: CASSPSETRTGELFF

J gene: TRBJ2-1
clone size: -
D gene: TRBD2
V gene: TRBV5-4
CDR3 DNA: TGTGCCAGCAGCTTAATCCTTAGCGGGAGGGCCCCATACAATGAGCAGTTCTTC
CDR3 protein: CASSLILSGRAPYNEQFF

J gene: TRBJ2-4
clone size: -
D gene: -
V gene: TRBV11-2
CDR3 DNA: TGTGCCAGCAGCTTAGCCGTTAACATTCAGTACTTC
CDR3 protein: CASSLAVNIQYF

J gene: TRBJ2-5
clone size: -
D gene: TRBD2
V gene: TRBV30
CDR3 DNA: TGTGCCTGGAGTGTAGGTTTTCTTAGCGGGACGGAGACCCAGTACTTC
CDR3 protein: CAWSVGFLSGTETQYF

J gene: TRBJ2-5
clone size: -
D gene: -
V gene: TRBV6-6
CDR3 DNA: TGTGCCAGCAGGGAACAGGGCATCGAGACCCAGTACTTC
CDR3 protein: CASREQGIETQYF

J gene: TRBJ2-1
clone size: -
D gene: TRBD2
V gene: TRBV5-4
CDR3 DNA: TGTGCCAGCAGCTCCCCCGGGACTAGCGGGGGAAGACACTCCTACAATGAGCAGTTCTTC
CDR3 protein: CASSSPGTSGGRHSYNEQFF

J gene: TRBJ1-4
clone size: -
D gene: -
V gene: TRBV7-2
CDR3 DNA: TGTGCCAGCAGCTTAGCCCAGCGTCGCGGTGAAAAACTGTTTTTT
CDR3 protein: CASSLAQRRGEKLFF

J gene: TRBJ2-3
clone size: -
D gene: TRBD2
V gene: TRBV6-6
CDR3 DNA: TGTGCCAGCAGTTCCCTGGAGGGAGGGCCAGCAGATACGCAGTATTTT
CDR3 protein: CASSSLEGGPADTQYF

J gene: TRBJ2-2
clone size: many
D gene: -
V gene: TRBV11-2
CDR3 DNA: TGTGCCAGCAGCCTGATCTGGGACGGGGAGCTGTTTTTT
CDR3 protein: CASSLIWDGELFF

J gene: TRBJ1-1
clone size: -
D gene: -
V gene: TRBV6-1
CDR3 DNA: TGTGCCAACCCAAAGGGGAACACTGAAGCTTTCTTT
CDR3 protein: CANPKGNTEAFF

J gene: TRBJ1-2
clone size: -
D gene: -
V gene: TRBV27
CDR3 DNA: TGTGCCAGCAGTTTATCCTCCTCGTTCTATGGCTACACCTTC
CDR3 protein: CASSLSSSFYGYTF

J gene: TRBJ1-6
clone size: -
D gene: -
V gene: TRBV25-1
CDR3 DNA: TGTGCCAGCAGTGAATCCGGGGAGGGCTCACCCCTCCACTTT
CDR3 protein: CASSESGEGSPLHF

J gene: TRBJ2-2
clone size: -
D gene: -
V gene: TRBV5-1
CDR3 DNA: TGCGCCAGCGGACGAGACGGCCGGAAAGACACCGGGGAGCTGTTTTTT
CDR3 protein: CASGRDGRKDTGELFF

J gene: TRBJ2-3
clone size: -
D gene: -
V gene: TRBV10-1
CDR3 DNA: TGCGCCAGCGGGAAGGCGAACCGCACAGATACGCAGTATTTT
CDR3 protein: CASGKANRTDTQYF

J gene: TRBJ1-5
clone size: few
D gene: -
V gene: TRBV7-9
CDR3 DNA: TGTGCCAGCAGCTTCGCGGGGAGGGGACCCAATCAGCCCCAGCATTTT
CDR3 protein: CASSFAGRGPNQPQHF

J gene: TRBJ2-7
clone size: -
D gene: TRBD1
V gene: TRBV11-2
CDR3 DNA: TGTGCCAGCAGCTTAGATCGCGGGACAGGGGGCTACGAGCAGTACTTC
CDR3 protein: CASSLDRGTGGYEQYF

J gene: TRBJ2-3
clone size: -
D gene: -
V gene: TRBV7-2
CDR3 DNA: TGTGCCAGCAGCTTAGCGGCTGATTCGGGCACAGATACGCAGTATTTT
CDR3 protein: CASSLAADSGTDTQYF

J gene: TRBJ2-7
clone size: -
D gene: TRBD2
V gene: TRBV5-1
CDR3 DNA: TGCGCCAGCAGCTTGGTTGGACTAGACCTCATCTTC
CDR3 protein: CASSLVGLDLIF

J gene: TRBJ2-1
clone size: -
D gene: -
V gene: TRBV5-1
CDR3 DNA: TGCGCCAGCAGCTTGGCCACAGTAGACAATGAGCAGTTCTTC
CDR3 protein: CASSLATVDNEQFF

J gene: TRBJ2-7
clone size: -
D gene: -
V gene: TRBV11-1
CDR3 DNA: TGTGCCAGCAGCCGAGCCTTGGGTAGCCACGAGCAGTACTTC
CDR3 protein: CASSRALGSHEQYF

J gene: TRBJ2-1
clone size: -
D gene: -
V gene: TRBV5-1
CDR3 DNA: TGCGCCAGCAGCTTTATTGGTGGGAATGAGCAGTTCTTC
CDR3 protein: CASSFIGGNEQFF

J gene: TRBJ2-3
clone size: -
D gene: TRBD2
V gene: TRBV10-1
CDR3 DNA: TGCGCCAGCAGTGGGGGACTAGTTAACACAGATACGCAGTATTTT
CDR3 protein: CASSGGLVNTDTQYF

J gene: TRBJ2-7
clone size: -
D gene: TRBD2
V gene: TRBV6-4
CDR3 DNA: TGTGCCAGCAGTGATCCCCGGACTAGCGGGAGAAAGCTCTCCTACGAGCAGTACTTC
CDR3 protein: CASSDPRTSGRKLSYEQYF

J gene: TRBJ2-7
clone size: -
D gene: TRBD2
V gene: TRBV5-1
CDR3 DNA: TGCGCCAGCAGCTGGGGTCTGACTAGCGGGACAGGCGAGCAGTACTTC
CDR3 protein: CASSWGLTSGTGEQYF

J gene: TRBJ2-7
clone size: -
D gene: TRBD2
V gene: TRBV28
CDR3 DNA: TGTGCCAGCATCAGCGGGAGCTCCTACGAGCAGTACTTC
CDR3 protein: CASISGSSYEQYF

J gene: TRBJ1-5
clone size: -
D gene: -
V gene: TRBV2
CDR3 DNA: TGTGCCGTCCACCGGGACCGATATAGCAATCAGCCCCAGCATTTT
CDR3 protein: CAVHRDRYSNQPQHF

J gene: TRBJ2-7
clone size: -
D gene: TRBD2
V gene: TRBV18
CDR3 DNA: TGTGCCAGCTCACCTGCAATAAGCGGGAGAACTGGCGAGCAGTACTTC
CDR3 protein: CASSPAISGRTGEQYF

J gene: TRBJ2-7
clone size: -
D gene: -
V gene: TRBV28
CDR3 DNA: TGTGCCAGTAACCGTTACTACGAGCAGTACTTC
CDR3 protein: CASNRYYEQYF

J gene: TRBJ1-2
clone size: many
D gene: -
V gene: TRBV6-8
CDR3 DNA: TGTGCCAGCAGGAAGGGTGGCTACACCTTC
CDR3 protein: CASRKGGYTF

J gene: TRBJ2-1
clone size: -
D gene: TRBD1
V gene: TRBV6-1
CDR3 DNA: TGTGCCAGTGGCCGGGACAGGACGTTTGGTGAGCAGTTCTTC
CDR3 protein: CASGRDRTFGEQFF